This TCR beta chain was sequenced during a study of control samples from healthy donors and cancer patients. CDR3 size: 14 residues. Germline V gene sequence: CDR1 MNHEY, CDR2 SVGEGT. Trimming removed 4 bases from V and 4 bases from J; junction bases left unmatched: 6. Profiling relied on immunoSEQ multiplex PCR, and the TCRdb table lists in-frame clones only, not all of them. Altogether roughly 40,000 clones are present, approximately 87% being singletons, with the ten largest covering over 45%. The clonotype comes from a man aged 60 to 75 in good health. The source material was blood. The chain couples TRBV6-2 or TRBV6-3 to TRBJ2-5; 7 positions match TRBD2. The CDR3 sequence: CASSFWTSPETQYF. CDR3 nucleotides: TGTGCCAGCAGTTTCTGGACTAGTCCAGAGACCCAGTACTTC.